These 21 T cell receptor beta chains originate from one sample sequenced in a study of blood T cell repertoires in COVID-19. Some clones are missing from TCRdb's copy, which holds only in-frame ones; the method was immunoSEQ multiplex PCR. The sample lists 200,000 to 300,000 clones, about four fifths seen once, with about 3.8% in the top ten. The sample consisted of PBMCs or T cells enriched from blood (not recorded which). The source of these receptors is a woman aged 40-49 years who had been exposed to COVID-19.

The J gene is TRBJ1-3, the V gene TRBV2, with unresolved D. CDR3 size: 15 residues. Germline CDR1 reads SNHLY; CDR2 reads FYNNEI. V shed 3 bases and J shed 0 bases, with 9 bases lying between them. CDR3 sequence: CASSEDWSSGNTIYF. For the CDR3, the DNA is TGTGCCAGCAGTGAGGACTGGAGCTCTGGAAACACCATATATTTT.

The J gene is TRBJ1-3, the V gene TRBV6-1; 9 bases line up with TRBD1. The CDR3 extends over 15 amino acids. The germline V gene has CDR1 MNHNS and CDR2 SASEGT. V shed 3 bases, J shed 2 bases, and the junction held 2 bases outside the gene matches. The CDR3 DNA reads TGTGCCAGCAGTGATTGGGACAGGGCTGGAAACACCATATATTTT. Translated: CASSDWDRAGNTIYF.

On this clone: This sample also contains other DNA sequences that code for the same CDR3. CDR3 coding DNA: TGTGCCAGCAGCCCGCAGGGCTCTGGAAACACCATATATTTT. Its protein is CASSPQGSGNTIYF. The chain uses TRBV7-8 and TRBJ1-3; D possibly corresponds to TRBD1 (5 bases). Germline assignment: CDR1 SGHVS and CDR2 FQNEAQ. This CDR3 has 14 residues. V gave up 5 bases and J gave up 0 bases, with 8 bases separating them.

The table lists this clone with a count of one. V is TRBV28 and J is TRBJ1-5; 7 nucleotides agree with TRBD1. Per germline, CDR1 MDHEN and CDR2 SYDVKM. V was clipped by 5 bases and J by 9 bases; unmatched bases: 7. The CDR3 consists of 13 residues. The CDR3 sequence: CASSGDRVVPQHF. The CDR3 nucleotides are TGTGCCAGCAGTGGTGACAGGGTTGTGCCCCAGCATTTT.

For the CDR3, the DNA is TGTGCCAGCAGTGGCGAAGGGGGCGCGGGGTATAGCAATCAGCCCCAGCATTTT. This translates into CASSGEGGAGYSNQPQHF. V usage is TRBV6-1 and J usage is TRBJ1-5; 7 positions match TRBD1. The CDR3 has 18 residues. Looked up from germline, CDR1 is MNHNS and CDR2 is SASEGT. The V gene end was trimmed by 4 bases and the J gene end by 0 bases; junction bases not matched to a gene: 12.

The chain is built from TRBV7-2 and TRBJ2-5; 11 nucleotides line up with TRBD2. Looked up from germline, CDR1 is SGHTA and CDR2 is FQGNSA. V dropped 1 base and J dropped 5; count of bases not matched to a gene: 3. This CDR3 has 15 amino acids. The CDR3 region has the DNA TGTGCCAGCAGCTTAGAACTAGCGGGGGAGGAGACCCAGTACTTC. It yields the protein CASSLELAGEETQYF.

The rearrangement links TRBV3-1 (or the pseudogene TRBV3-2) to TRBJ2-3; 7 bases agree with TRBD1. Germline lookup yields CDR1 LGHDT and CDR2 YNNKEL (reference sequence). The V and J ends lost 8 bases and 1 base, in that order; junction bases with no gene match: 9. This CDR3 spans 15 amino acids. CDR3 amino acids: CASGTGARRTDTQYF. The CDR3 DNA reads as TGTGCCAGCGGCACAGGGGCGCGACGCACAGATACGCAGTATTTT.

As concerns this clone: A single base separates this from a much larger clone, so it may be a read error. The chain is built from TRBV7-3 and TRBJ1-1; tentatively, D is TRBD1 (5 bases). Germline V gene lookup returns CDR1 SGHTA and CDR2 FQGTGA. The V end lost 2 bases, the J end lost 1 base, and 5 bases lay between the germline ends. The CDR3 is made up of 13 amino acids. CDR3 loop: CASSLDRNTEAFF. In nucleotides, the CDR3 is TGTGCCAGCAGCTTAGACAGGAACACTGAAGCTTTCTTT.

J is TRBJ2-5 and V is TRBV11-3; 10 bases match TRBD2. This CDR3 is 14 amino acids long. Germline CDR1 and CDR2: SGHNT and YENEEA. Unmatched junction bases numbered 5, after V lost 5 bases and J lost 5 bases. The CDR3 DNA sequence: TGTGCCAGCAGCGGGCTAGCGGGGGCTGAGACCCAGTACTTC. Translation gives CASSGLAGAETQYF. The whole variable domain, filled in from reference TRBV11-3 and TRBJ2-5, reads EAGVVQSPRYKIIEKKQPVAFWCNPISGHNTLYWYLQNLGQGPELLIRYENEEAVDDSQLPKDRFSAERLKGVDSTLKIQPAELGDSAVYLCASSGLAGAETQYFGPGTRLLVL.

In nucleotides, the CDR3 is TGTGCCAGCAGCCAAGACCGTTCAGGATGGAATGAAAAACTGTTTTTT. Translated, it gives CASSQDRSGWNEKLFF. This chain joins TRBV14 and TRBJ1-4; D call uncertain. The length of the CDR3 is 16 residues. The germline CDR1 and CDR2 sequences are SGHDN and FVKESK. The V gene lost 0 bases and the J gene lost 5 bases, with 13 bases spanning the gap.

Notes on this clone: In the same sample, other DNA sequences code for this CDR3. V and J are TRBV3-1 (or the pseudogene TRBV3-2) and TRBJ1-4; D remains ambiguous. V was trimmed by 1 base and J by 6 bases, leaving 3 bases between them. There are 12 residues in the CDR3. Germline V lookup: CDR1 LGHDT, CDR2 YNNKEL (reference sequence). CDR3 bases: TGTGCCAGCAGCCAAGCAGATGAAAAACTGTTTTTT. This encodes CASSQADEKLFF.

V is TRBV9 and J is TRBJ2-1; TRBD2 is a possible D gene (5 bases). This CDR3 region has 16 residues. Germline assignment: CDR1 SGDLS and CDR2 YYNGEE. The V end was cut by 4 bases, the J end by 0 bases, with 14 bases between. The CDR3 sequence: CASSPRPGSSYNEQFF. As DNA, the CDR3 is TGTGCCAGCAGCCCGAGGCCGGGGAGCTCCTACAATGAGCAGTTCTTC.

This clone was observed a single time. The chain couples TRBV4-1 to TRBJ2-2, with D tentatively TRBD1 (6 bases). V was shortened by 0 bases and J by 7 bases, with 12 bases between the two germline ends. There are 15 residues in the CDR3. The germline V gene has CDR1 MGHRA and CDR2 YSYEKL. Here the CDR3 DNA reads TGCGCCAGCAGCCAAGATACAGGGTGGGTCGGGGAGCTGTTTTTT. Translating gives CASSQDTGWVGELFF.

In this sample, this clone turned up once. The chain recombines TRBV7-2 with TRBJ2-5, with D uncertain. Germline CDR1 SGHTA, CDR2 FQGNSA. The V end was cut by 1 base, the J end by 3 bases, with 9 bases between. The CDR3 spans 14 residues. CDR3 sequence reads: CASSLGLVKETQYF. The CDR3 DNA sequence: TGTGCCAGCAGCTTAGGGCTAGTAAAAGAGACCCAGTACTTC.

J is TRBJ1-6 and V is TRBV28, with 9 bases lining up with TRBD1. The trim removed 3 bases at V and 7 bases at J, leaving 7 bases unmatched. The CDR3 consists of 16 residues. CDR1 and CDR2 (germline): MDHEN, SYDVKM. This chain's CDR3 is CASSFGTGRSNSPLHF. The CDR3 DNA sequence: TGTGCCAGCAGTTTTGGGACAGGGCGGTCCAATTCACCCCTCCACTTT.

The chain employs TRBV9 and TRBJ2-5; D remains unclear. The V and J ends lost 4 bases and 5 bases respectively, with 15 bases between them. CDR1 and CDR2 (germline): SGDLS, YYNGEE. The CDR3 length is 14 residues. CDR3 protein: CASSPSILAETQYF. CDR3 nucleotide sequence: TGTGCCAGCAGCCCATCTATTCTTGCGGAGACCCAGTACTTC. Complete variable domain (other parts from reference TRBV9 and TRBJ2-5): DSGVTQTPKHLITATGQRVTLRCSPRSGDLSVYWYQQSLDQGLQFLIQYYNGEERAKGNILERFSAQQFPDLHSELNLSSLELGDSALYFCASSPSILAETQYFGPGTRLLVL.

The rearrangement links TRBV7-3 to TRBJ2-2; 9 nucleotides align to TRBD1. Germline-derived CDR1 and CDR2 are SGHTA and FQGTGA. This CDR3 has 14 residues. V shed 6 bases, J shed 2 bases, and the junction held 1 base outside the gene matches. CDR3 sequence (DNA): TGTGCCAGCAGACAGGGGGCTAACACCGGGGAGCTGTTTTTT. Protein product: CASRQGANTGELFF.

The rearrangement joins TRBV7-9 to TRBJ1-1, with unresolved D. Per the germline V gene, CDR1 is SEHNR and CDR2 is FQNEAQ (reference sequence). The V and J ends lost 1 base and 8 bases respectively, with 11 bases between them. The CDR3 has 13 amino acids. CDR3 nucleotides: TGTGCCAGCAGCTTAGAAGGTAGGAGGGAAGCTTTCTTT. Translated: CASSLEGRREAFF.

This chain uses TRBV27 with TRBJ1-1; TRBD1 might be the D (6 bases). The CDR3 is 17 amino acids. V gave up 2 bases and J gave up 4 bases, with 20 bases separating them. In germline, CDR1 is MNHEY, CDR2 SMNVEV (reference sequence). In DNA, the CDR3 is TGTGCCAGCAGTTTAAGGGGCTGGGCACAGGGCGTCACTGAAGCTTTCTTT. It encodes CASSLRGWAQGVTEAFF.

The rearrangement joins TRBV28 to TRBJ1-2, with a tentative D call TRBD1 (5 bases). The germline V gene has CDR1 MDHEN and CDR2 SYDVKM. This CDR3 has 14 amino acids. Trimming cost V 6 bases and J 7 bases, with 18 bases left between them. The CDR3 spells CASSKGERVGGYTF. The DNA for the CDR3 is TGTGCCAGCAGCAAAGGGGAAAGGGTGGGTGGCTACACCTTC.

This clone occurred once. This chain links TRBV30 with TRBJ1-1, with 8 bases aligning to TRBD1. Trimming took 0 bases from V and 1 from J; bases not matched to a gene: 7. The germline V gene has CDR1 GTSNPN and CDR2 SVGIG (reference sequence). The CDR3 contains 16 residues. The CDR3 protein is CAWSVEGTGKNTEAFF. The CDR3 bases are TGTGCCTGGAGTGTAGAGGGGACAGGAAAGAACACTGAAGCTTTCTTT.